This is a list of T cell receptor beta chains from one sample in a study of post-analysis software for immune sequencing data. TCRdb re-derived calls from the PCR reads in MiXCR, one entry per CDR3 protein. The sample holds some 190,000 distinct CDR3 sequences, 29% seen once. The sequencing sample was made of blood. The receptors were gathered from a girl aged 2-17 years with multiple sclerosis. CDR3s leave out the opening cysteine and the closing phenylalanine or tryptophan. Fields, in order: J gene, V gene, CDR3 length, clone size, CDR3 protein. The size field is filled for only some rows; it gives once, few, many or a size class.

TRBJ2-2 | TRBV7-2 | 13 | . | ASSLAGPNTGELF
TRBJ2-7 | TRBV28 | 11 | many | ASSFVPFFSEY
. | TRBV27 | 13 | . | ASSPAGGPGNEQY
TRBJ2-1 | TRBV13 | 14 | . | ASRDRDRGTYNEQF
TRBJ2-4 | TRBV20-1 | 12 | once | SATRGLNNYEPY
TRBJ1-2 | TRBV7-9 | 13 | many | ASSKTPAYNYGYT
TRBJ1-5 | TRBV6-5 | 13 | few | ASSLGAGSNQPQH
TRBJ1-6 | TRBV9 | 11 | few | ASSALDDSPLH
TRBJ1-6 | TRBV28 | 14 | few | ASSAGGQGYNSPLH
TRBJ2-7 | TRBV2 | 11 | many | ASRGTLGNEQY
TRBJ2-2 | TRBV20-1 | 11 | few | SASGSNTGELF
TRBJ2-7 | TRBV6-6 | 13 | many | ASSLGTDRTYEQY
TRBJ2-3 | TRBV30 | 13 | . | AWSGLAGSTDTQY
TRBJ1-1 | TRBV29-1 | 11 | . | SVIGQAAEEAF
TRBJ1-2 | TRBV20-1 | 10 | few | SARAGGYGYT
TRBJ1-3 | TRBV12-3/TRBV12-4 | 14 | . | ASSMGQGVSGNTIY
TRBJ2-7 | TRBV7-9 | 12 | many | ASIAGTGAYEQY
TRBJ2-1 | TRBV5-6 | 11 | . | ASSLSPGGEQF
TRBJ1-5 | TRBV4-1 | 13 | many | ASSQEGGGNQPQH
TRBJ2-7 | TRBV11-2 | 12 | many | ASSLGDGLSEQY
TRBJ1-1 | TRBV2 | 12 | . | ASSEDAVNTEAF
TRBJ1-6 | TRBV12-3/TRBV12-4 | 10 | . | ASSFQRSPLH
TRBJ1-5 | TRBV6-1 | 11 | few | ASSANSNQPQH
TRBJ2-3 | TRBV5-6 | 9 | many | ASSGSDTQY
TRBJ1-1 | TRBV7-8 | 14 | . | ASSPRGQGWGTEAF
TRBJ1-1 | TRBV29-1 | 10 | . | SVEDLGTEAF
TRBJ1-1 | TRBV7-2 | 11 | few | ASGGSPNTEAF
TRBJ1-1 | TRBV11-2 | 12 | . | ASSSYQGDTEAF
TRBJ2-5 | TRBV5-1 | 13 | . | ASSLASVGGETQY
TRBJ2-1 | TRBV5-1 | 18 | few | ASSLRGPGLAGAPTIQQF
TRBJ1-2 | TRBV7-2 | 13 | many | ASSQAPGQGGGYT
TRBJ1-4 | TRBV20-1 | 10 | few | SADRAGEKLV
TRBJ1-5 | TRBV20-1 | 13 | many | SASAGIDSNQPQH
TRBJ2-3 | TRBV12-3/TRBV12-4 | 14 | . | ASSPSGSPSADAQY
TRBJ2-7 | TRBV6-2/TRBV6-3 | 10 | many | ASSFRGYEQY
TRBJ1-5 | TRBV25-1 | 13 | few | ASSPSGEGNQPQH
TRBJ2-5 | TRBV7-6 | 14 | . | ASSFSGTSGEETQY
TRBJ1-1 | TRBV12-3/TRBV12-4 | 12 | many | ASSLTGANTEAF
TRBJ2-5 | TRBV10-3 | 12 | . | AISEAGREQTQY
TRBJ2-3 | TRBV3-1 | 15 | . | ASSQFRGASGSDTQY
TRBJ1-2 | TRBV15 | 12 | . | ATSRDTTTSGYT
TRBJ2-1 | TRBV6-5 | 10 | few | ASSYPTSEQF
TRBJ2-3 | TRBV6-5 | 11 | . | ASSRDFTDTRY
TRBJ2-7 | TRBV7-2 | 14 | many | ASSLTGTLGPYEQY
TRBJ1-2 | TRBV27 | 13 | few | ASSPAGTGNYGYT
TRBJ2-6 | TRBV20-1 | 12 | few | SARPRPGANVLT
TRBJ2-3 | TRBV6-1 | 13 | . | ASRPSGFSTDTQY
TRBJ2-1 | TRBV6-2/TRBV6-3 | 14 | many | ASRSSGTPIVVEQF
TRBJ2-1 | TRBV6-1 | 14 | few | ASSVIGGPSYNEQF
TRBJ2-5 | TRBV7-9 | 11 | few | ASSPTTEKTQY
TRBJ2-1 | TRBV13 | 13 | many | ASSTLAVSYNEQF
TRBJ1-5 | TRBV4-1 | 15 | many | ASSQDLQVVSNQPQH
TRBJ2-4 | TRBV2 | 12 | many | ASSERLAKNIQY
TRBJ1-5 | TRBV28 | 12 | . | ASRRGYSNQPQH
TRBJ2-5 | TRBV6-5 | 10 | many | ATTGRGETQY